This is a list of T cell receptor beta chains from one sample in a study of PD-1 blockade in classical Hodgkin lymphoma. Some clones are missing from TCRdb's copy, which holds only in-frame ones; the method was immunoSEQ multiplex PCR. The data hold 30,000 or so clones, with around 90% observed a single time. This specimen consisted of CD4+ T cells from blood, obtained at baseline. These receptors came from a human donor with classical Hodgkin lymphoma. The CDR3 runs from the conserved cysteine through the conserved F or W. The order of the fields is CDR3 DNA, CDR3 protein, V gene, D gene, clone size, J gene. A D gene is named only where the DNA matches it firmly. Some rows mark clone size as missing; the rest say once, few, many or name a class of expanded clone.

CDR3 DNA: TGTGCCAGCTCACCCAATAACCCCAAGGGGGGAGAGACCCAGTACTTC
CDR3 protein: CASSPNNPKGGETQYF
V gene: TRBV18
D gene: -
clone size: -
J gene: TRBJ2-5

CDR3 DNA: TGTGCCACCAGCAGAGATCCGGGACGCGGGACCTTCTACGAGCAGTACTTC
CDR3 protein: CATSRDPGRGTFYEQYF
V gene: TRBV15
D gene: -
clone size: -
J gene: TRBJ2-7

CDR3 DNA: TGTGCCAGCAGTTACGGGGACAGGGATCAGCCCCAGCATTTT
CDR3 protein: CASSYGDRDQPQHF
V gene: TRBV6-5
D gene: TRBD1
clone size: -
J gene: TRBJ1-5

CDR3 DNA: TGTGCCAGCAGTGAGGGGGGTAACTACGAGCAGTACTTC
CDR3 protein: CASSEGGNYEQYF
V gene: TRBV2
D gene: -
clone size: -
J gene: TRBJ2-7

CDR3 DNA: TGCGCCAGCAGCTTGTCCGGGACAGGCCAAGAGACCCAGTACTTC
CDR3 protein: CASSLSGTGQETQYF
V gene: TRBV5-1
D gene: TRBD1
clone size: -
J gene: TRBJ2-5

CDR3 DNA: TGTGCCTGGAGTGCTCCCGACCTCTCTGGCTACACCTTC
CDR3 protein: CAWSAPDLSGYTF
V gene: TRBV30
D gene: -
clone size: -
J gene: TRBJ1-2

CDR3 DNA: TGCGCCAGCAGCCACACCCCAGAGAACTATGGCTACACCTTC
CDR3 protein: CASSHTPENYGYTF
V gene: TRBV5-1
D gene: -
clone size: -
J gene: TRBJ1-2

CDR3 DNA: TGCGCCAGCAGCTCCCGATGGACAGGGGATGTTGTAGAGCAGTACTTC
CDR3 protein: CASSSRWTGDVVEQYF
V gene: TRBV5-1
D gene: TRBD1
clone size: -
J gene: TRBJ2-7

CDR3 DNA: TGCAGCGTTGAAGCCGTGAGACGGTTTACTGAAGCTTTCTTT
CDR3 protein: CSVEAVRRFTEAFF
V gene: TRBV29-1
D gene: -
clone size: once
J gene: TRBJ1-1

CDR3 DNA: TGTGCCAGTAGTATAGATATAGCAGGAGGACAGGGAAGAACAGATACGCAGTATTTT
CDR3 protein: CASSIDIAGGQGRTDTQYF
V gene: TRBV19
D gene: TRBD1
clone size: -
J gene: TRBJ2-3

CDR3 DNA: TGTGCCAGCAGTGTAATTGGGCAGGGAGACTATGGCTACACCTTC
CDR3 protein: CASSVIGQGDYGYTF
V gene: TRBV6-1
D gene: -
clone size: few
J gene: TRBJ1-2

CDR3 DNA: TGTGCCAGCAGTTTTGATGGTGGAAGCCTCCTATATGGCTACACCTTC
CDR3 protein: CASSFDGGSLLYGYTF
V gene: TRBV28
D gene: -
clone size: once
J gene: TRBJ1-2

CDR3 DNA: TGCGCCAGCAGCTCGCCGCAGGCCTCCTACGAGCAGTACTTC
CDR3 protein: CASSSPQASYEQYF
V gene: TRBV5-1
D gene: -
clone size: -
J gene: TRBJ2-7

CDR3 DNA: TGTGCCAGCAGCAGGGGGGACAGTAGTAGCAATCAGCCCCAGCATTTT
CDR3 protein: CASSRGDSSSNQPQHF
V gene: TRBV9
D gene: TRBD1
clone size: -
J gene: TRBJ1-5

CDR3 DNA: TGTGCCAGCAGCTCGGAAGCGACAGCCTACGAGCAGTACTTC
CDR3 protein: CASSSEATAYEQYF
V gene: TRBV7-9
D gene: -
clone size: -
J gene: TRBJ2-7

CDR3 DNA: TGCGCCAGCAGCCAAGAACAGGGGGTCGCCTACGAGCAGTACTTC
CDR3 protein: CASSQEQGVAYEQYF
V gene: TRBV4-1
D gene: TRBD1
clone size: -
J gene: TRBJ2-7

CDR3 DNA: TGTGCCTCGACGGGAGGGGCCTACGAGCAGTACTTC
CDR3 protein: CASTGGAYEQYF
V gene: TRBV30
D gene: TRBD2
clone size: -
J gene: TRBJ2-7

CDR3 DNA: TGTGCCAGCTCACCCGAAGCAGGGGATGTCGGGGAGCTGTTTTTT
CDR3 protein: CASSPEAGDVGELFF
V gene: TRBV18
D gene: -
clone size: -
J gene: TRBJ2-2

CDR3 DNA: TGTGCCATCAGTGAGGCAGGGGCAAACACTGAAGCTTTCTTT
CDR3 protein: CAISEAGANTEAFF
V gene: TRBV10-3
D gene: -
clone size: -
J gene: TRBJ1-1

CDR3 DNA: TGTGCCAGCAGCTTAGCGCAGGGGGAGAAGCTTGGCTACACCTTC
CDR3 protein: CASSLAQGEKLGYTF
V gene: TRBV7-9
D gene: TRBD1
clone size: -
J gene: TRBJ1-2

CDR3 DNA: TGTGCCAGCACCCGGGACCGACTTTCCGCCTACGAGCAGTACTTC
CDR3 protein: CASTRDRLSAYEQYF
V gene: TRBV27
D gene: -
clone size: -
J gene: TRBJ2-7

CDR3 DNA: TGTGCCAGCAGCTTGGTTGGGCGGCTCCAAGAGACCCAGTACTTC
CDR3 protein: CASSLVGRLQETQYF
V gene: TRBV5-4
D gene: -
clone size: -
J gene: TRBJ2-5

CDR3 DNA: TGTGCCAGCAGTCCCGGGACAGGGCAGGTTTGGGAAGCTTTCTTT
CDR3 protein: CASSPGTGQVWEAFF
V gene: TRBV27
D gene: TRBD1
clone size: -
J gene: TRBJ1-1

CDR3 DNA: TGTGCCAGCAGCTTACGTGTACACCGAGGAGAGCAGTACTTC
CDR3 protein: CASSLRVHRGEQYF
V gene: TRBV7-8
D gene: -
clone size: -
J gene: TRBJ2-7

CDR3 DNA: TGTGCCAGCAGTGAATTGGCGGGAGGGCCAGTAGAGCAGTACTTC
CDR3 protein: CASSELAGGPVEQYF
V gene: TRBV2
D gene: TRBD2
clone size: -
J gene: TRBJ2-7

CDR3 DNA: TGTGCCAGCAGTTCACACCATTATGGCTACACCTTC
CDR3 protein: CASSSHHYGYTF
V gene: TRBV6-9
D gene: -
clone size: -
J gene: TRBJ1-2

CDR3 DNA: TGCAGCGTCGCAGGGAGTCCCACTGAACCCCAGCATTTT
CDR3 protein: CSVAGSPTEPQHF
V gene: TRBV29-1
D gene: -
clone size: -
J gene: TRBJ1-5

CDR3 DNA: TGTGCCAGTAGTAAACCAGGACGGCCCGTCGCCCCCCAGCATTTT
CDR3 protein: CASSKPGRPVAPQHF
V gene: TRBV19
D gene: -
clone size: -
J gene: TRBJ1-5

CDR3 DNA: TGTGCCAGCAGTCGAGTAGAGGGACGAAAGTACTTC
CDR3 protein: CASSRVEGRKYF
V gene: TRBV6-6
D gene: -
clone size: -
J gene: TRBJ2-7

CDR3 DNA: TGTGCCAGCAGTTTATGGGGAGGGGGCGCCGGCACCGGGGAGCTGTTTTTT
CDR3 protein: CASSLWGGGAGTGELFF
V gene: TRBV27
D gene: -
clone size: -
J gene: TRBJ2-2

CDR3 DNA: TGTGCCAGCACCCCCCGGGACAGAACTGGAAACACCATATATTTT
CDR3 protein: CASTPRDRTGNTIYF
V gene: TRBV6-1
D gene: TRBD1
clone size: -
J gene: TRBJ1-3

CDR3 DNA: TGTGCCAGCAGTGAACAAGGGAGCGGTGAAGCTTTCTTT
CDR3 protein: CASSEQGSGEAFF
V gene: TRBV25-1
D gene: -
clone size: -
J gene: TRBJ1-1

CDR3 DNA: TGTGCCAGCAGCTACAGGGCTCTAGCGGCCCAGTACTTC
CDR3 protein: CASSYRALAAQYF
V gene: TRBV28
D gene: -
clone size: -
J gene: TRBJ2-5

CDR3 DNA: TGTGCCAGCAGCCTGGGCAGGGGGTTGGGCAATCAGCCCCAGCATTTT
CDR3 protein: CASSLGRGLGNQPQHF
V gene: TRBV27
D gene: TRBD1
clone size: -
J gene: TRBJ1-5

CDR3 DNA: TGTGCCAGTAGAGGCCAGGGCGCTGAAGCTTTCTTT
CDR3 protein: CASRGQGAEAFF
V gene: TRBV19
D gene: -
clone size: -
J gene: TRBJ1-1

CDR3 DNA: TGTGCCAGTAGTACCTGGGACAGCTCAAAAATGAACACTGAAGCTTTCTTT
CDR3 protein: CASSTWDSSKMNTEAFF
V gene: TRBV19
D gene: TRBD1
clone size: -
J gene: TRBJ1-1

CDR3 DNA: TGTGCCAGCAGTACAGGGGGAACTGAAGCTTTCTTT
CDR3 protein: CASSTGGTEAFF
V gene: TRBV2
D gene: TRBD1
clone size: -
J gene: TRBJ1-1

CDR3 DNA: TGCGCCAGCAGCTTGGTCTTTGGGACAGAGAAAGCTTTCTTT
CDR3 protein: CASSLVFGTEKAFF
V gene: TRBV5-1
D gene: TRBD1
clone size: -
J gene: TRBJ1-1

CDR3 DNA: TGTGCCAGCAGCAGCACCGGGACAGATGAAGCTTTCTTT
CDR3 protein: CASSSTGTDEAFF
V gene: TRBV5-6
D gene: TRBD1
clone size: -
J gene: TRBJ1-1

CDR3 DNA: TGTGCCAGCAGCGGGCGGCAATCTCCCTACAATGAGCAGTTCTTC
CDR3 protein: CASSGRQSPYNEQFF
V gene: TRBV9
D gene: -
clone size: -
J gene: TRBJ2-1

CDR3 DNA: TGTGCCACCTCGACACAGACAACTAATGAAAAACTGTTTTTT
CDR3 protein: CATSTQTTNEKLFF
V gene: TRBV10-3
D gene: -
clone size: -
J gene: TRBJ1-4

CDR3 DNA: TGTGCCATCAGTACTTTCCCCAGGGAACGACTAGCGGGAGCGGGCGAGCAGTACTTC
CDR3 protein: CAISTFPRERLAGAGEQYF
V gene: TRBV10-3
D gene: TRBD2
clone size: -
J gene: TRBJ2-7

CDR3 DNA: TGCAGTGCTAGGGGACCCGGGGAGCTGTTTTTT
CDR3 protein: CSARGPGELFF
V gene: TRBV20-1
D gene: -
clone size: -
J gene: TRBJ2-2

CDR3 DNA: TGTGCCACCAGCAGAGATTCTGGAAACACCATATATTTT
CDR3 protein: CATSRDSGNTIYF
V gene: TRBV15
D gene: -
clone size: -
J gene: TRBJ1-3

CDR3 DNA: TGTGCCAGCAGCCAAGTAGGATTCACTAGCACAGATACGCAGTATTTT
CDR3 protein: CASSQVGFTSTDTQYF
V gene: TRBV14
D gene: -
clone size: once
J gene: TRBJ2-3

CDR3 DNA: TGTGCCACCAGCAGAGATGGCAGGGTGAACACTGAAGCTTTCTTT
CDR3 protein: CATSRDGRVNTEAFF
V gene: TRBV15
D gene: -
clone size: -
J gene: TRBJ1-1

CDR3 DNA: TGTGCCAGCTCACCCGATGGGTTGGACGAGCAGTACTTC
CDR3 protein: CASSPDGLDEQYF
V gene: TRBV18
D gene: -
clone size: -
J gene: TRBJ2-7

CDR3 DNA: TGCGCCAGCAGCTTCGGGACAGGTCTATCCTACGAGCAGTACTTC
CDR3 protein: CASSFGTGLSYEQYF
V gene: TRBV5-1
D gene: TRBD1
clone size: -
J gene: TRBJ2-7

CDR3 DNA: TGTGCCACCAGCAGAGATTTCGCCCCCTCGGGCAATCAGCCCCAGCATTTT
CDR3 protein: CATSRDFAPSGNQPQHF
V gene: TRBV15
D gene: -
clone size: -
J gene: TRBJ1-5

CDR3 DNA: TGTGCCAGCAGCGTCGACAGGCGAAATCAGCCCCAGCATTTT
CDR3 protein: CASSVDRRNQPQHF
V gene: TRBV7-9
D gene: -
clone size: -
J gene: TRBJ1-5

CDR3 DNA: TGCGCCAGCAGCTTGAGTCAGGCTAATGAAAAACTGTTTTTT
CDR3 protein: CASSLSQANEKLFF
V gene: TRBV5-1
D gene: -
clone size: -
J gene: TRBJ1-4

CDR3 DNA: TGTGCCAGCAGCTCAACCCGCCGGACCCCTACCTACGAGCAGTACTTC
CDR3 protein: CASSSTRRTPTYEQYF
V gene: TRBV28
D gene: -
clone size: -
J gene: TRBJ2-7